This passage covers 32 T cell receptor beta chains from one sample sequenced in a study of T cell changes during pregnancy in multiple sclerosis. The repertoire was sequenced with immunoSEQ multiplex PCR; TCRdb's copy has only in-frame clones and lacks some. Seen here are 38,000 or so clones, roughly nine tenths observed once, and the top ten hold 13%. The sequences come from CD8+ T cells from peripheral blood mononuclear cells, collected in the first trimester of pregnancy. The receptors shown here come from a female donor with multiple sclerosis, enrolled in a pregnancy study.

The V call is TRBV4-1, the J call TRBJ1-2, with 11 bases that match TRBD1. CDR1 MGHRA and CDR2 YSYEKL come from the germline V gene. The V and J ends lost 4 bases and 7 bases, in that order; junction bases with no gene match: 17. The CDR3 consists of 18 residues. The CDR3 region has the DNA TGCGCCAGCAGCCCCCCCCCGGGACAGGGGGTAGTTTCGGGTGGCTACACCTTC. Amino acid sequence: CASSPPPGQGVVSGGYTF.

The rearrangement uses TRBV11-2 and TRBJ2-3, with 16 bases aligning to TRBD2. CDR1 and CDR2 from the germline V gene are SGHAT and FQNNGV. The CDR3 extends over 16 amino acids. V gave up 4 bases and J gave up 7 bases; unmatched junction bases: 5. CDR3 DNA sequence: TGTGCCAGCAGCTCAGGGACTAGCGGGGGGGCTTATACGCAGTATTTT. Residues: CASSSGTSGGAYTQYF.

The gene calls are TRBV9 and TRBJ2-7; the match to TRBD1 covers 8 bases. Germline values: CDR1 SGDLS, CDR2 YYNGEE. V dropped 4 bases and J dropped 0; count of bases not matched to a gene: 6. The CDR3 spans 15 residues. CDR3 sequence reads: CASSPRQGSSYEQYF. CDR3 nucleotides: TGTGCCAGCAGCCCGCGACAGGGGAGCTCCTACGAGCAGTACTTC.

The chain couples TRBV9 to TRBJ2-1; TRBD2 is a possible D gene (6 bases). The V gene's germline CDR1 is SGDLS and CDR2 YYNGEE. The CDR3 spans 14 residues. Trimming shortened V by 7 bases and J by 8 bases, and 19 bases separated the two germline ends. DNA of the CDR3: TGTGCCAGCGGGGAAAGTGGCGGGGATGATGAGCAGTTCTTC. Its protein product is CASGESGGDDEQFF. The whole variable domain, filled in from reference TRBV9 and TRBJ2-1, reads DSGVTQTPKHLITATGQRVTLRCSPRSGDLSVYWYQQSLDQGLQFLIQYYNGEERAKGNILERFSAQQFPDLHSELNLSSLELGDSALYFCASGESGGDDEQFFGPGTRLTVL.

The chain combines TRBV11-3 with TRBJ2-3; 8 bases line up with TRBD1. CDR3 length: 15 residues. Per germline, CDR1 SGHNT and CDR2 YENEEA. V shed 2 bases and J 2 bases; nucleotides not matched to a gene: 3. The CDR3 region has the DNA TGTGCCAGCAGCTTAAGGGACAGGACCACAGATACGCAGTATTTT. It codes for CASSLRDRTTDTQYF.

The gene calls are TRBV2 and TRBJ2-1; 8 bases align to TRBD2. CDR1 and CDR2 from the germline V gene are SNHLY and FYNNEI. Germline trimming cut 2 bases from V and 4 bases from J; bases unmatched to any gene: 4. There are 15 residues in the CDR3. CDR3 nucleotides: TGTGCCAGCAGTGAATACGGGGGGGGTTACAATGAGCAGTTCTTC. It yields the protein CASSEYGGGYNEQFF.

The chain is built from TRBV19 and TRBJ1-4, with a tentative D call TRBD1 (5 bases). The ends were cut back, 9 bases at V and 5 bases at J, with 16 bases in the middle. Germline V gene lookup returns CDR1 LNHDA and CDR2 SQIVND (reference sequence). This CDR3 is 14 amino acids long. Written as DNA, the CDR3 is TGTGCCAGAGACTCGGAGGGGAGCAATGAAAAACTGTTTTTT. Its translation is CARDSEGSNEKLFF.

The chain employs TRBV5-6 and TRBJ2-7, with D possibly TRBD1 on 5 matching bases. V gave up 5 bases and J gave up 1 base, with 7 bases separating them. The CDR3 totals 12 residues. The germline V gene encodes CDR1 SGHDT and CDR2 YYEEEE. The CDR3 DNA sequence: TGTGCCAGCAGTTCAGGGTCCTACGAGCAGTACTTC. Amino acids: CASSSGSYEQYF. The complete variable domain, with remaining parts taken from reference TRBV5-6 and TRBJ2-7, reads DAGVTQSPTHLIKTRGQQVTLRCSPKSGHDTVSWYQQALGQGPQFIFQYYEEEERQRGNFPDRFSGHQFPNYSSELNVNALLLGDSALYLCASSSGSYEQYFGPGTRLTVT.

This chain joins TRBV6-1 and TRBJ1-1; D perhaps matches TRBD1 (6 bases). The germline gives CDR1 MNHNS, CDR2 SASEGT. Trimming took 4 bases from V and 8 from J, leaving 20 bases between them. This CDR3 contains 15 residues. CDR3 in amino acids: CASSGALDRSEEAFF. CDR3 DNA: TGTGCCAGCAGTGGGGCCCTAGACAGGAGCGAAGAAGCTTTCTTT.

The V and J genes are TRBV9 and TRBJ2-3; D is uncertain. V was shortened by 6 bases and J by 4 bases, with 12 bases between the two germline ends. This CDR3 spans 13 amino acids. The germline CDR1 and CDR2 sequences are SGDLS and YYNGEE. The CDR3 DNA is TGTGCCAGCACTTCGGTAGAGGCAGATACGCAGTATTTT. Protein: CASTSVEADTQYF.

The chain uses TRBV6-1 and TRBJ2-5, with TRBD2 identical over 9 bases. Germline V CDR1 and CDR2: MNHNS, SASEGT. V was clipped by 10 bases and J by 9 bases; unmatched bases: 12. The length of the CDR3 is 13 residues. The chain's CDR3 is CAIPGLAFEAQYF. In nucleotides, the CDR3 is TGTGCCATACCGGGACTAGCTTTTGAGGCCCAGTACTTC.

The chain links TRBV27 to TRBJ1-6, with TRBD1 matching over 8 bases. In germline, CDR1 is MNHEY, CDR2 SMNVEV (reference sequence). The CDR3 has 14 residues. Trimming removed 3 bases from V and 7 bases from J; junction bases left unmatched: 2. The CDR3 loop is CASSLDRANSPLHF. CDR3 coding DNA: TGTGCCAGCAGTTTGGACAGGGCGAATTCACCCCTCCACTTT.

The V and J genes are TRBV6-4 and TRBJ2-3, with TRBD2 identical over 10 bases. The CDR3 contains 13 residues. Trimming cost V 6 bases and J 5 bases; bases outside gene matches: 2. Germline V CDR1 and CDR2: MRHNA, SNTAGT. The CDR3 region has the DNA TGTGCCAGCAGCGGGACTAGCGAAGATACGCAGTATTTT. Its translation is CASSGTSEDTQYF.

This clone came up a few times. Here the CDR3 DNA reads TGTGCCAGCAGCCCCACAGGTGGTCAGGCGTCGAACACTGAAGCTTTCTTT. Its translation: CASSPTGGQASNTEAFF. The chain uses TRBV9 and TRBJ1-1; weak D call: TRBD1 (5 bases). V lost 4 bases and J lost 1, with 20 bases in between. Germline V gives CDR1 SGDLS, CDR2 YYNGEE. The CDR3 consists of 17 residues. The full variable domain, rest sourced from reference TRBV9 and TRBJ1-1, is DSGVTQTPKHLITATGQRVTLRCSPRSGDLSVYWYQQSLDQGLQFLIQYYNGEERAKGNILERFSAQQFPDLHSELNLSSLELGDSALYFCASSPTGGQASNTEAFFGQGTRLTVV.

The chain carries TRBV25-1 and TRBJ2-2, with D perhaps TRBD2 (6 bases). The V and J ends lost 8 bases and 7 bases respectively, with 14 bases between them. From germline, CDR1 is MGHDK and CDR2 SYGVNS. This CDR3 has 13 residues. In DNA form, the CDR3 reads TGTGCCAGCTCCGCTGGGGGGAACGGGGAGCTGTTTTTT. Translated, it gives CASSAGGNGELFF.

The rearrangement joins TRBV27 to TRBJ2-3; 9 nucleotides align to TRBD2. Per the germline V gene, CDR1 is MNHEY and CDR2 is SMNVEV (reference sequence). The CDR3 is 15 residues long. Trimming at V came to 4 bases and at J to 2 bases, leaving 4 bases not matched to a gene. The CDR3 region is CASSYIAGDTDTQYF. CDR3 in DNA: TGTGCCAGCAGTTATATAGCGGGAGACACAGATACGCAGTATTTT.

This clone was counted a few times. The chain joins TRBV18 to TRBJ1-1, with TRBD1 matching over 7 bases. Losses at the gene ends were 3 bases for V and 4 bases for J; bases not matched to a gene: 5. The CDR3 runs 14 residues. Germline V gene data show CDR1 as KGHSH and CDR2 as LQKENI. Here the CDR3 DNA reads TGTGCCAGCTCACCCGGGACAGACAGCACTGAAGCTTTCTTT. The encoded protein is CASSPGTDSTEAFF.

CDR3 bases: TGTGCCAGCAGACCCGGGACAGGGTTCGATGAGCAGTTCTTC. Residues: CASRPGTGFDEQFF. The chain employs TRBV6-1 and TRBJ2-1; 9 nucleotides line up with TRBD1. Trimming at V came to 6 bases and at J to 8 bases, leaving 8 bases not matched to a gene. CDR1 and CDR2 from the germline V gene are MNHNS and SASEGT. The CDR3 spans 14 residues.

This sequence joins TRBV6-4 and TRBJ2-1; the match to TRBD2 covers 11 bases. The CDR3 totals 16 residues. V lost 0 bases to trimming and J lost 7 bases; unmatched junction nucleotides: 5. CDR1 is MRHNA and CDR2 is SNTAGT in the germline V gene. The CDR3 loop reads CASSDSLAGGRNEQFF. In DNA, the CDR3 is TGTGCCAGCAGTGACTCATTAGCGGGGGGGAGGAATGAGCAGTTCTTC.

The rearrangement links TRBV6-5 to TRBJ1-1; 7 bases align to TRBD1. With V trimmed by 9 bases and J by 4 bases, 8 bases remained unmatched. This CDR3 contains 13 residues. Germline V gene lookup returns CDR1 MNHEY and CDR2 SVGAGI. The CDR3 DNA sequence: TGTGCCAGTGGAATGACAGGGTCCACTGAAGCTTTCTTT. Residues: CASGMTGSTEAFF.

The CDR3, as DNA: TGTGCCAGTAGTATCTGGACAGGGGAAAATATGATCCGCTACACCTTC. Translated, it gives CASSIWTGENMIRYTF. The V call is TRBV19, the J call TRBJ1-2; 9 bases are a match to TRBD1. The CDR3 extends over 16 amino acids. Losses at the gene ends were 3 bases for V and 9 bases for J; bases not matched to a gene: 14. Germline CDR1 is LNHDA and CDR2 is SQIVND (reference sequence).

The rearrangement uses TRBV9 and TRBJ2-5; 12 bases are shared with TRBD2. This CDR3 is 17 amino acids long. V shed 5 bases and J 2 bases; nucleotides not matched to a gene: 10. Germline V gives CDR1 SGDLS, CDR2 YYNGEE. The CDR3 loop reads CASRILAGGHLQETQYF. In nucleotides, the CDR3 is TGTGCCAGCAGAATACTAGCGGGGGGCCACCTACAAGAGACCCAGTACTTC.

This chain uses TRBV27 with TRBJ1-1, with 8 positions matching TRBD1. This CDR3 has 14 amino acids. After removal of 5 bases from V and 4 bases from J, the junction contained 6 bases not matched to a gene. The germline V gene encodes CDR1 MNHEY and CDR2 SMNVEV (reference sequence). CDR3 residues: CASSLTGGSTEAFF. The CDR3 DNA follows: TGTGCCAGCAGTCTAACAGGGGGTAGCACTGAAGCTTTCTTT.

V and J are TRBV5-6 and TRBJ2-1; 12 positions agree with TRBD2. Germline CDR1 SGHDT, CDR2 YYEEEE. V dropped 4 bases and J dropped 9; count of bases not matched to a gene: 8. CDR3 length: 15 residues. Here the CDR3 reads CASSLPSGGVGEQFF. The CDR3 region has the DNA TGTGCCAGCAGCCTACCTAGCGGGGGGGTCGGTGAGCAGTTCTTC.

The sample holds a few counts of this clone. V is TRBV4-1 and J is TRBJ1-1; no clear D gene. This CDR3 is 13 amino acids long. The germline gives CDR1 MGHRA, CDR2 YSYEKL. V was clipped by 3 bases and J by 0 bases, with 5 bases between them. The CDR3 sequence: CASSHTMNTEAFF. Written as DNA, the CDR3 is TGCGCCAGCAGCCACACAATGAACACTGAAGCTTTCTTT.

This chain links TRBV6-5 with TRBJ2-7, with TRBD1 identical over 7 bases. The V and J ends lost 0 bases and 1 base, in that order; junction bases with no gene match: 0. Germline loops: CDR1 MNHEY, CDR2 SVGAGI. The CDR3 is made up of 14 amino acids. The CDR3 is CASSYSGQSYEQYF. The CDR3 DNA reads TGTGCCAGCAGTTACTCGGGACAGTCCTACGAGCAGTACTTC.

This clone was observed a single time. The rearrangement joins TRBV19 to TRBJ1-4, with no clear D. Trimming shortened V by 5 bases and J by 7 bases, and 14 bases separated the two germline ends. The CDR3 extends over 14 amino acids. CDR1 and CDR2 (germline): LNHDA, SQIVND (reference sequence). The CDR3 coding sequence is TGTGCCAGTAGTTCCCCCCCCGGCGGTGAAAAACTGTTTTTT. This translates into CASSSPPGGEKLFF.

This chain joins TRBV18 and TRBJ2-7; no firm D call. This CDR3 region has 14 residues. V shed 2 bases and J shed 0 bases, with 8 bases lying between them. Germline assignment: CDR1 KGHSH and CDR2 LQKENI. In DNA form, the CDR3 reads TGTGCCAGCTCACCAGCTAGTAGCTCCTACGAGCAGTACTTC. Translated, it gives CASSPASSSYEQYF. Filled out from reference TRBV18 and TRBJ2-7, the complete variable domain reads NAGVMQNPRHLVRRRGQEARLRCSPMKGHSHVYWYRQLPEEGLKFMVYLQKENIIDESGMPKERFSAEFPKEGPSILRIQQVVRGDSAAYFCASSPASSSYEQYFGPGTRLTVT.

V usage is TRBV4-1 and J usage is TRBJ1-3; D not certain. The ends were cut back, 4 bases at V and 4 bases at J, with 17 bases in the middle. CDR3 length equals 16 residues. Germline V gene sequence: CDR1 MGHRA, CDR2 YSYEKL. The CDR3 DNA reads as TGCGCCAGCAGCCCGGGGTTGGAGGGCACAGGAAACACCATATATTTT. This gives the protein CASSPGLEGTGNTIYF.

V usage is TRBV5-5 and J usage is TRBJ2-1; 8 bases map to TRBD1. This CDR3 is built from 15 residues. Germline CDR1 and CDR2: SGHKS and YYEKEE (reference sequence). The junction had 0 bases not matched to a gene; V was cut back by 1 base and J by 0 bases. The CDR3 DNA is TGTGCCAGCAGCTTGACAGGGGGCTCCTACAATGAGCAGTTCTTC. Its protein product is CASSLTGGSYNEQFF.

The J gene is TRBJ2-3, the V gene TRBV15, with 7 bases fitting TRBD2. Trimming at V came to 0 bases and at J to 4 bases, leaving 4 bases not matched to a gene. Germline loops: CDR1 LNHNV, CDR2 YYDKDF (reference sequence). The CDR3 sequence is 15 residues long. The CDR3 nucleotides are TGTGCCACCAGCAGAGAGCGGGGGACCCCAGATACGCAGTATTTT. Translation gives CATSRERGTPDTQYF.

The J gene is TRBJ1-2, the V gene TRBV6-1, with D possibly being TRBD1 (5 bases). The CDR3 spans 14 residues. Germline V gene data show CDR1 as MNHNS and CDR2 as SASEGT. Deletions cut 4 bases from V and 4 bases from J, with 13 bases between. The CDR3 protein is CASSGPGTRYGYTF. In DNA form, the CDR3 reads TGTGCCAGCAGTGGGCCAGGGACTCGCTATGGCTACACCTTC.